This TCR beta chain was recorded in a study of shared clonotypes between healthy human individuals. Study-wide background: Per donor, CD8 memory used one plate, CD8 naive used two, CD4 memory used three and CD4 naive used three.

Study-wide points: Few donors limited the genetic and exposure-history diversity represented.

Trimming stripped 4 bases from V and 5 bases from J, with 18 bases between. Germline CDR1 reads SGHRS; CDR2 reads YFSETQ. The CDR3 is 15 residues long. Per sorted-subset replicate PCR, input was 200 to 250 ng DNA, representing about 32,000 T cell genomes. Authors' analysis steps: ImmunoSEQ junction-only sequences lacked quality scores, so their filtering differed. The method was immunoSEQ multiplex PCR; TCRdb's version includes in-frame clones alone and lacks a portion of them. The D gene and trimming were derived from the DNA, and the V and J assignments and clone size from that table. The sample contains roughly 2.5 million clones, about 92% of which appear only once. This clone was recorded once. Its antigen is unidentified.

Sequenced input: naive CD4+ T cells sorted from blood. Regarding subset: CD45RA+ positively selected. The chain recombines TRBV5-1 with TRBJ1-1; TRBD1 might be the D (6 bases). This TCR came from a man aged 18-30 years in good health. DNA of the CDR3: TGCGCCAGCAGCCTTGGGTGGGAGGGACATACTGAAGCTTTCTTT. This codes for CASSLGWEGHTEAFF.